This TCR beta chain was documented in a study of shared clonotypes between healthy human individuals. Germline V gives CDR1 WNHNN, CDR2 SYGVQD (reference sequence). Trimming took 5 bases from V and 4 from J; bases not matched to a gene: 4. The CDR3 loop spans 15 amino acids. Assay used: immunoSEQ multiplex PCR; TCRdb lists only in-frame clones, some missing. The repertoire holds around 1.1 million clones, with about 72% as singletons. The V gene is TRBV10-1, the J gene TRBJ2-2; 10 bases map to TRBD1. The TCR comes from a man between 18 and 29 years old in good health. Some clones in this sample may be carry-over from other donors' samples. The specimen was memory CD4+ T cells from PBMCs. The sample's subset: CD45RA-negative fraction. The CDR3 sequence: CASSTGTGVTGELFF. The CDR3 DNA follows: TGCGCCAGCAGTACCGGGACAGGGGTCACCGGGGAGCTGTTTTTT.